These 14 T cell receptor beta chains share one sample of origin, sequenced in a study of control samples from healthy donors and cancer patients (dated by TCRdb to the early 2020s). The library was built by means of the immunoSEQ multiplex PCR assay. As stored in TCRdb, this immuneACCESS dataset retains in-frame rearrangements with V and J assigned. A fraction of the clones does not appear; measured against another copy, unresolved V genes explain less than half of the discrepancy, and the remainder lacks a known reason. The sample table contains 70,000 to 85,000 clones; only one count was recorded for roughly 91% of them. 15% to 20% of the sample is held by the ten biggest clonotypes. The sequencing sample was made of blood. The receptors come from a man aged 50 to 59 in good health.

This chain connects TRBV11-2 to TRBJ2-7; TRBD2 agrees at 15 bases. The J segment lost 3 bases and the V segment lost 4 bases, leaving 10 bases of the junction unmatched. In germline, CDR1 is SGHAT, CDR2 FQNNGV. The CDR3 covers 18 residues. CDR3: CASSSWGLAGGSVYEQYF. The CDR3 coding sequence is TGTGCCAGCAGCTCCTGGGGACTAGCGGGGGGCTCCGTCTACGAGCAGTACTTC. The full variable domain, rest sourced from reference TRBV11-2 and TRBJ2-7, is EAGVAQSPRYKIIEKRQSVAFWCNPISGHATLYWYQQILGQGPKLLIQFQNNGVVDDSQLPKDRFSAERLKGVDSTLKIQPAKLEDSAVYLCASSSWGLAGGSVYEQYFGPGTRLTVT.

The sample holds one count of this clone. As DNA, the CDR3 is TGTGCCAGCTCGACTGGATCCCCCGCTACGAAGACAGATACGCAGTATTTT. Translated: CASSTGSPATKTDTQYF. The chain links TRBV18 to TRBJ2-3; D remains unclear. This CDR3 contains 17 residues. Germline values: CDR1 KGHSH, CDR2 LQKENI. The V gene lost 6 bases and the J gene lost 3 bases, with 22 bases spanning the gap.

V and J are TRBV11-2 and TRBJ1-1; D call uncertain. The CDR3 contains 14 residues. Germline V gene data show CDR1 as SGHAT and CDR2 as FQNNGV. V was cut by 0 bases and J by 4 bases, with 9 bases left in between. The CDR3 DNA reads as TGTGCCAGCAGCTTAGAAGAGGGTATCACTGAAGCTTTCTTT. This gives the protein CASSLEEGITEAFF.

The chain carries TRBV14 and TRBJ2-7; the match to TRBD1 covers 8 bases. Trimming removed 0 bases from V and 5 bases from J; junction bases left unmatched: 9. CDR1 is SGHDN, CDR2 FVKESK, per germline. The CDR3 has 16 amino acids. The CDR3 is CASSQDRTGFRHEQYF. DNA for the CDR3: TGTGCCAGCAGCCAAGACAGGACAGGGTTTCGACACGAGCAGTACTTC. The full variable domain, its missing parts supplied by reference TRBV14 and TRBJ2-7, is EAGVTQFPSHSVIEKGQTVTLRCDPISGHDNLYWYRRVMGKEIKFLLHFVKESKQDESGMPNNRFLAERTGGTYSTLKVQPAELEDSGVYFCASSQDRTGFRHEQYFGPGTRLTVT.

This clone was observed a single time. This chain joins TRBV10-3 and TRBJ1-1, with D hard to call. The germline V gene has CDR1 ENHRY and CDR2 SYGVKD. V was shortened by 6 bases and J by 0 bases, with 8 bases between the two germline ends. CDR3 length equals 13 residues. The CDR3 spells CAIRYNLNTEAFF. The CDR3, as DNA: TGTGCCATCAGGTACAACTTGAACACTGAAGCTTTCTTT.

V is TRBV10-2 and J is TRBJ2-1; D is ambiguous. Trimming took 2 bases from V and 1 from J, leaving 12 bases between them. The germline V gene has CDR1 WSHSY and CDR2 SAAADI. The CDR3 extends over 16 amino acids. CDR3 region: CASSESPITSYNEQFF. CDR3 sequence (DNA): TGCGCCAGCAGTGAGAGCCCTATTACTTCCTACAATGAGCAGTTCTTC.

V and J are TRBV27 and TRBJ1-1; TRBD1 aligns across 7 bases. Unmatched junction bases numbered 10, after V lost 6 bases and J lost 6 bases. The germline V gene has CDR1 MNHEY and CDR2 SMNVEV (reference sequence). The CDR3 totals 14 residues. In nucleotides, the CDR3 is TGTGCCAGCAGCCTGGTGGGAGGGGGCGCTGAAGCTTTCTTT. Translation gives CASSLVGGGAEAFF.

This rearrangement joins TRBV6-4 to TRBJ1-2, with 7 bases lining up with TRBD1. Germline CDR1 MRHNA, CDR2 SNTAGT. CDR3 length: 13 amino acids. J lost 4 bases, V lost 6 bases, and 5 bases had no gene match. CDR3 sequence (DNA): TGTGCCAGCAGCGCGGGACAGCTCTATGGCTACACCTTC. Translation gives CASSAGQLYGYTF.

The chain links TRBV5-1 to TRBJ1-1; the D gene is possibly TRBD1 (5 bases). The germline V and J ends were trimmed by 4 bases and 1 base, with 17 bases remaining between them. CDR1 is SGHRS, CDR2 YFSETQ, per germline. This CDR3 contains 16 residues. The CDR3 loop is CASSRPSRVTNTEAFF. The CDR3 DNA sequence: TGCGCCAGCAGCCGCCCCTCCAGGGTAACGAACACTGAAGCTTTCTTT.

The J gene is TRBJ1-5, the V gene TRBV6-2 or TRBV6-3; D not certain. The ends were cut back, 3 bases at V and 3 bases at J, with 18 bases in the middle. CDR1 MNHEY and CDR2 SVGEGT come from the germline V gene. The CDR3 covers 17 residues. This CDR3 is CASSYVSSDFPNQPQHF. CDR3 DNA sequence: TGTGCCAGCAGTTATGTTAGTTCCGATTTTCCCAATCAGCCCCAGCATTTT.

V usage is TRBV5-8 and J usage is TRBJ2-1; possible D gene TRBD2, 5 bases. This CDR3 spans 14 amino acids. V lost 0 bases and J 9 bases, leaving 13 bases between the germline ends. The germline gives CDR1 SGHTS, CDR2 YDEGEE. CDR3: CASSLGLLGSEQFF. DNA for the CDR3: TGTGCCAGCAGCTTGGGCCTTCTAGGGAGTGAGCAGTTCTTC.

This clone appeared once. The chain combines TRBV2 with TRBJ2-3; either TRBD1 or TRBD2 may supply D (5 bases each). V lost 3 bases and J lost 2, with 9 bases in between. Germline CDR1 SNHLY, CDR2 FYNNEI. The CDR3 extends over 14 amino acids. CDR3 region: CASSDRDLTDTQYF. The CDR3 nucleotides are TGTGCCAGCAGTGACCGGGACCTCACAGATACGCAGTATTTT.

There are a few counts of this clone. This chain joins TRBV25-1 and TRBJ2-7; D gene uncertain. Trimming pared 2 bases from V and 0 bases from J, leaving 8 bases between. Germline V lookup: CDR1 MGHDK, CDR2 SYGVNS. CDR3 length equals 14 residues. The chain's CDR3 is CASSEGLSSYEQYF. The CDR3 nucleotides read TGTGCCAGCAGTGAAGGGCTTAGCTCCTACGAGCAGTACTTC.

This chain connects TRBV25-1 to TRBJ1-4, with D hard to call. The ends were cut back, 0 bases at V and 7 bases at J, with 15 bases in the middle. Germline-derived CDR1 and CDR2 are MGHDK and SYGVNS. This CDR3 has 16 residues. CDR3 protein: CASSEYLGREGEKLFF. The DNA for the CDR3 is TGTGCCAGCAGTGAATACCTCGGACGCGAAGGTGAAAAACTGTTTTTT.